This T cell receptor (beta chain) derives from a study of T cell responses to AZD1222 COVID-19 vaccine. Repertoires were generated with immunoSEQ multiplex PCR, while TCRdb's copy carries only in-frame clones and drops some. The sample consists of around 130,000 clones, about 89% of them appearing once. In the case of this clone: Its antigen is undetermined.

Study outcomes and limitations: Recipients of two AZD1222 doses showed rising Spike-specific TCR breadth and depth. Females made up more of the donors, who were largely white British, and clonal diversity may have come out too low.

The receptor's source is an adult in good health. The material was peripheral blood, obtained on day 0 of AZD1222 vaccination.

The chain's CDR3 is CASSSTGNYGYTF. The CDR3, as DNA: TGTGCCAGCAGTTCGACAGGGAACTATGGCTACACCTTC. This chain joins TRBV7-2 and TRBJ1-2; 7 bases map to TRBD1. V dropped 6 bases and J dropped 2; count of bases not matched to a gene: 3. Germline V gives CDR1 SGHTA, CDR2 FQGNSA. The CDR3 loop spans 13 amino acids.